This TCR beta chain is drawn from a study of T cell responses to AZD1222 COVID-19 vaccine. General study results and limits: There were repertoire samples only from the period after the peak T cell response.

Assay: immunoSEQ multiplex PCR; the TCRdb copy retains only in-frame clones and omits some. The sample shows more than 250,000 clones, 80% to 95% of them seen only once. This CDR3 is built from 12 residues. V dropped 3 bases and J dropped 7 bases, with 7 bases sitting between them. Germline V gene sequence: CDR1 SGHKS, CDR2 YYEKEE (reference sequence). Note on this clone: The target antigen is unknown.

The sequencing here drew on peripheral blood, taken on day 0 of AZD1222 vaccination. This receptor was obtained from an adult in good health. This chain uses TRBV5-5 with TRBJ2-2, with D hard to call. The CDR3 loop reads CASSSFGGELFF. As DNA, the CDR3 is TGTGCCAGCAGCTCCTTCGGCGGGGAGCTGTTTTTT.